The sequence of this TCR beta chain was determined in a study of regulatory T cells in long-lasting Graves disease. Study in general: It was over 5 years of antithyroid drugs, with positive TSH receptor antibodies, that meant persistent Graves' disease.

The authors built TCR beta libraries using iRepertoire HTBI primers and Arm-PCR of CDR3 regions. A single record per CDR3 protein comes from TCRdb applying MiXCR to the multiplex PCR reads. This sample has approximately 360,000 distinct CDR3 sequences, with more than 20% found just once. Regarding time point: persistent/refractory GD, antithyroid drugs over 5 years with positive TRAb. The TCR library used RNA extracted from PBMCs. The CDR3 covers 16 residues. Unmatched junction bases numbered 9, after V lost 3 bases and J lost 4 bases. Germline V gene sequence: CDR1 SGDLS, CDR2 YYNGEE. The chain has TRBV9 and TRBJ2-3; TRBD1 matches at 9 bases. The sequencing used peripheral blood mononuclear cells (PBMCs), collected when the disease was refractory, from a patient treated with antithyroid drugs. The sequence was collected from a woman between 40 and 55 years old with Graves disease. The CDR3 nucleotides are TGTGCCAGCAGCGCTAACACCGGGACAGGGTCAGATACGCAGTATTTT. It yields the protein CASSANTGTGSDTQYF.